Shown below are 29 T cell receptor beta chains from a single sample sequenced in a study of T cell repertoires in cytomegalovirus infection. TCRdb re-called the reads with MiXCR, one entry per CDR3 protein. Among approximately 500,000 distinct CDR3 sequences listed, approximately 16% were seen once. What was sequenced was CD8+ T cells from PBMCs. Every receptor here comes from a human donor in good health (CMV status not recorded). Some clones in this sample may be carry-over from other donors' samples.

This clonotype turned up a few times. This chain uses TRBV19 with TRBJ1-2, with 9 bases fitting TRBD1. Trimming at V came to 10 bases and at J to 8 bases, leaving 11 bases not matched to a gene. Germline CDR1 is LNHDA and CDR2 is SQIVND (reference sequence). This CDR3 has 13 amino acids. The CDR3 coding sequence is TGTGCCACCACGTGGGACAGGGACGACGGCTACACCTTC. Translating it yields CATTWDRDDGYTF.

The chain is built from TRBV6-4 and TRBJ2-5; D might be TRBD1 (6 bases). This CDR3 has 13 residues. CDR1 and CDR2 from the germline V gene are MRHNA and SNTAGT. Trimming took off 6 bases at V and 3 bases at J, with 11 bases between the two ends. CDR3 coding DNA: TGTGCCAGCAGGGACGGGGACAAAGAGACCCAGTACTTC. This encodes CASRDGDKETQYF.

V and J are TRBV27 and TRBJ2-5, with 8 positions matching TRBD2. Germline CDR1 MNHEY, CDR2 SMNVEV (reference sequence). There are 17 residues in the CDR3. V was pared by 5 bases and J by 1 base, with 12 bases of the junction left unmatched. CDR3 residues: CASSNLEVAGSQETQYF. The CDR3 region has the DNA TGTGCCAGCAGTAACCTGGAGGTAGCGGGGAGCCAAGAGACCCAGTACTTC.

This clonotype has at least ten counts. The V and J genes are TRBV12-3 or TRBV12-4 and TRBJ2-1; D not resolved. Trimming removed 3 bases at V and 10 bases at J, with 7 bases between. The CDR3 is 11 residues long. This CDR3 is CASSFAEEQFF. CDR3 in DNA: TGTGCCAGCAGTTTTGCAGAAGAGCAGTTCTTC.

This clonotype was counted at least ten times. V gene TRBV7-9 combines with J gene TRBJ2-3; possibly TRBD1 for D (6 bases). V was cut by 2 bases and J by 5 bases, with 11 bases left in between. This CDR3 has 14 amino acids. Germline V gene data show CDR1 as SEHNR and CDR2 as FQNEAQ (reference sequence). CDR3 sequence: CASSLQGLGDTQYF. CDR3 bases: TGTGCCAGCAGCTTACAGGGGTTGGGAGATACGCAGTATTTT.

This clonotype has more than one count but fewer than ten. The chain joins TRBV12-3 or TRBV12-4 to TRBJ1-1; 10 nucleotides match TRBD1. With 6 bases clipped from V and 1 base from J, the junction kept 11 bases outside the gene matches. This CDR3 spans 17 amino acids. The CDR3 spells CASSETDRGLSNTEAFF. For the CDR3, the DNA is TGTGCCAGCAGCGAAACTGACAGGGGGCTCTCGAACACTGAAGCTTTCTTT.

In its sample, this clonotype was seen a few times. The CDR3 protein is CASSDYYRGLSEAFF. In DNA form, the CDR3 reads TGTGCCAGCAGTGATTACTACAGGGGGCTATCGGAAGCTTTCTTT. The chain joins TRBV25-1 to TRBJ1-1; TRBD1 agrees at 9 bases. Germline V gene data show CDR1 as MGHDK and CDR2 as SYGVNS. J lost 8 bases, V lost 3 bases, and 10 bases had no gene match. The CDR3 runs to 15 residues.

This clonotype was observed many times. The rearrangement joins TRBV29-1 to TRBJ2-1; a possible D gene is TRBD1 (6 bases). CDR3 length equals 16 residues. Germline V lookup: CDR1 SQVTM, CDR2 ANQGSEA. Trimming cost V 7 bases and J 2 bases, with 21 bases left between them. CDR3 amino acids: CSARSSGATAYNEQFF. The DNA for the CDR3 is TGCAGCGCCCGATCTTCAGGGGCGACGGCCTACAATGAGCAGTTCTTC.

The gene calls are TRBV25-1 and TRBJ1-1; D unclear. This CDR3 region has 13 residues. Germline V CDR1 and CDR2: MGHDK, SYGVNS. The V end lost 3 bases, the J end lost 0 bases, and 5 bases lay between the germline ends. The CDR3 DNA reads TGTGCCAGCAGTGAGACCATGAACACTGAAGCTTTCTTT. Its protein product is CASSETMNTEAFF. Full variable domain (remainder filled in from reference TRBV25-1 and TRBJ1-1): EADIYQTPRYLVIGTGKKITLECSQTMGHDKMYWYQQDPGMELHLIHYSYGVNSTEKGDLSSESTVSRIRTEHFPLTLESARPSHTSQYLCASSETMNTEAFFGQGTRLTVV.

V usage is TRBV20-1 and J usage is TRBJ2-1; 7 bases match TRBD2. CDR3 length: 14 residues. The V gene's germline CDR1 is DFQATT and CDR2 SNEGSKA (reference sequence). J lost 8 bases, V lost 1 base, and 8 bases had no gene match. The CDR3 is CSARGRGGRDEQFF. CDR3 in DNA: TGCAGTGCTAGAGGACGCGGGGGTAGGGATGAGCAGTTCTTC.

Regarding this clonotype: A much larger clone sits a single nucleotide away, making a read error possible. The chain is built from TRBV19 and TRBJ1-5, with a tentative D call TRBD1 (5 bases). CDR3 length equals 15 residues. Germline CDR1 and CDR2: LNHDA and SQIVND (reference sequence). The CDR3 loop is CVSRWGGDRNQPQHF. The CDR3 DNA is TGTGTCAGCCGATGGGGGGGAGACAGAAATCAGCCCCAGCATTTT.

This clonotype was seen ten or more times. The chain couples TRBV12-3 or TRBV12-4 to TRBJ2-5; 7 nucleotides align to TRBD1. V dropped 4 bases and J dropped 2; count of bases not matched to a gene: 7. The CDR3 extends over 15 amino acids. CDR3 residues: CASSSDRVFQETQYF. In DNA form, the CDR3 reads TGTGCCAGCAGTTCAGACAGGGTATTTCAAGAGACCCAGTACTTC.

This clonotype was counted ten times or more. This chain connects TRBV28 to TRBJ1-2; D might be TRBD1 (5 bases). CDR1 is MDHEN and CDR2 is SYDVKM in the germline V gene. CDR3 length: 13 residues. Trimming stripped 7 bases from V and 8 bases from J, with 17 bases between. The CDR3 region is CASKGSRGWGYTF. CDR3 coding DNA: TGTGCCAGCAAAGGATCGAGGGGATGGGGCTACACCTTC.

Worth noting for this clonotype: A single base separates this from a much larger clone, so it may be a read error. The chain carries TRBV4-1 and TRBJ1-5; unclear D gene. CDR3 length: 17 amino acids. Germline CDR1 and CDR2: MGHRA and YSYEKL. CDR3 coding DNA: TGCGCCAGAAGCCAGTCCCCAACGGAAGATAGCAATCAGCCCCAGCATTTT. Amino acid sequence: CARSQSPTEDSNQPQHF.

This clonotype appeared many times. The chain employs TRBV12-3 or TRBV12-4 and TRBJ1-1, with a tentative D call TRBD1 (5 bases). The CDR3 length is 14 residues. V lost 6 bases, J lost 11 bases, and 22 bases lay in between. In DNA form, the CDR3 reads TGTGCCAGCAGACCTCAGGGTTGGGTATCGTATGCTTTCTTT. Translating it yields CASRPQGWVSYAFF.

This clonotype came up a few times. The chain uses TRBV27 and TRBJ1-2, with 7 bases lining up with TRBD1. The germline V gene has CDR1 MNHEY and CDR2 SMNVEV (reference sequence). Unmatched junction bases numbered 5, after V lost 2 bases and J lost 8 bases. The CDR3 loop spans 13 amino acids. DNA for the CDR3: TGTGCCAGCAGTTTACAAGGGGGCCTAGGCTACACCTTC. It codes for CASSLQGGLGYTF.

The chain couples TRBV28 to TRBJ1-1; possible D gene TRBD1, 6 bases. Trimming pared 6 bases from V and 5 bases from J, leaving 16 bases between. Germline V gene lookup returns CDR1 MDHEN and CDR2 SYDVKM. The CDR3 sequence is 14 residues long. CDR3 nucleotides: TGTGCCAGCAGATTCCTCGGGGGCGTTACTGAAGCTTTCTTT. Protein sequence: CASRFLGGVTEAFF.

This clonotype was detected ten times or more. This rearrangement joins TRBV2 to TRBJ1-2; no firm D call. This CDR3 is 15 amino acids long. V lost 6 bases and J lost 0, with 14 bases in between. Germline values: CDR1 SNHLY, CDR2 FYNNEI. The CDR3 region is CASRQPGYTNYGYTF. CDR3 in DNA: TGTGCCAGCAGGCAACCGGGTTACACTAACTATGGCTACACCTTC.

At least ten counts were recorded for this clonotype. The V gene is TRBV7-9, the J gene TRBJ2-7; unclear D gene. The V end was cut by 3 bases, the J end by 3 bases, with 6 bases between. The germline gives CDR1 SEHNR, CDR2 FQNEAQ (reference sequence). The CDR3 loop spans 12 amino acids. CDR3 nucleotide sequence: TGTGCCAGCAGCTTCCTACTCTACGAGCAGTACTTC. This codes for CASSFLLYEQYF.

About this clonotype: A read error may explain this, as a much larger clone is one base away. Without the conserved terminal phenylalanine or tryptophan, this CDR3 likely stems from a read error. The chain has TRBV11-2 and TRBJ1-2, with unresolved D. This CDR3 is 14 amino acids long. V dropped 1 base and J dropped 6 bases, with 12 bases sitting between them. Germline assignment: CDR1 SGHAT and CDR2 FQNNGV. Written as DNA, the CDR3 is TGTGCCAGCAGCTTAGCCGGAAGTTCGGATGGCTACACCCTC. This translates into CASSLAGSSDGYTL.

Many counts were recorded for this clonotype. V gene TRBV7-9 combines with J gene TRBJ2-3, with TRBD1 identical over 7 bases. There are 15 residues in the CDR3. Germline assignment: CDR1 SEHNR and CDR2 FQNEAQ (reference sequence). V gave up 7 bases and J gave up 0 bases; unmatched junction bases: 7. This chain's CDR3 is CASTRPGQSTDTQYF. The CDR3 DNA follows: TGTGCCAGCACCCGCCCGGGACAGAGCACAGATACGCAGTATTTT.

This clonotype was found many times. The rearrangement joins TRBV12-3 or TRBV12-4 to TRBJ2-3; the D is unclear. Trimming stripped 5 bases from V and 6 bases from J, with 12 bases between. CDR3 length: 13 amino acids. CDR3 bases: TGTGCCAGCAGTGCCTCCGGGCCCGATACGCAGTATTTT. This encodes CASSASGPDTQYF.

The V gene is TRBV9, the J gene TRBJ2-1, with TRBD2 identical over 7 bases. CDR1 is SGDLS, CDR2 YYNGEE, per germline. V lost 0 bases and J lost 1; bases outside the gene matches: 4. The CDR3 length is 16 residues. The DNA for the CDR3 is TGTGCCAGCAGCGTAGGGGATAGCGGGTCCTACAATGAGCAGTTCTTC. It is translated as CASSVGDSGSYNEQFF.

There are many counts of this clonotype. V is TRBV20-1 and J is TRBJ1-5; a weak D match, TRBD1 (6 bases). The CDR3 consists of 15 residues. Germline V gene sequence: CDR1 DFQATT, CDR2 SNEGSKA (reference sequence). V was pared by 0 bases and J by 0 bases, with 9 bases between. CDR3 loop: CSARDGGHSNQPQHF. The CDR3 DNA sequence: TGCAGTGCTAGAGACGGGGGACATAGCAATCAGCCCCAGCATTTT.

This clonotype was detected ten times or more. The chain recombines TRBV7-9 with TRBJ2-1; 8 bases match TRBD1. The V gene end was trimmed by 7 bases and the J gene end by 4 bases; junction bases not matched to a gene: 9. Looked up from germline, CDR1 is SEHNR and CDR2 is FQNEAQ (reference sequence). The CDR3 covers 15 residues. CDR3 nucleotides: TGTGCCAGCACCCTGGACAGGGCCTTTTACAATGAGCAGTTCTTC. Its translation is CASTLDRAFYNEQFF.

Ten or more counts support this clonotype. The J gene is TRBJ2-5, the V gene TRBV9; D is uncertain. Germline V lookup: CDR1 SGDLS, CDR2 YYNGEE. The V end was cut by 0 bases, the J end by 5 bases, with 11 bases between. The CDR3 totals 14 residues. CDR3 sequence reads: CASSVDSLDETQYF. The CDR3 DNA follows: TGTGCCAGCAGCGTAGACAGTCTAGACGAGACCCAGTACTTC.

There are a few counts of this clonotype. The chain is built from TRBV15 and TRBJ2-7, with a tentative D call TRBD2 (5 bases). The length of the CDR3 is 14 residues. Germline-derived CDR1 and CDR2 are LNHNV and YYDKDF (reference sequence). Trimming removed 1 base at V and 1 base at J, with 8 bases between. The CDR3 nucleotides read TGTGCCACCAGCAGAGGAGGCGGGTCCTACGAGCAGTACTTC. Translated, it gives CATSRGGGSYEQYF.

This clonotype showed up many times. Written as DNA, the CDR3 is TGTGCCAGTAGCTCAGGACTAGCGGGGCACTTCGGGGAGCTGTTTTTT. Translation gives CASSSGLAGHFGELFF. The J gene is TRBJ2-2, the V gene TRBV19, with TRBD2 identical over 12 bases. The CDR3 has 16 amino acids. From germline, CDR1 is LNHDA and CDR2 SQIVND (reference sequence). V lost 6 bases to trimming and J lost 7 bases; unmatched junction nucleotides: 9.

With respect to this clonotype: It may be a read error: a sequence one base away is much more abundant. The DNA for the CDR3 is TGTGCTAGTGCCTTGCGGTACAGGGGGGACACCGGGGAGCTGTTTTTT. Translated, it gives CASALRYRGDTGELFF. V and J are TRBV12-5 and TRBJ2-2; 8 bases align to TRBD1. The V gene end was trimmed by 7 bases and the J gene end by 3 bases; junction bases not matched to a gene: 10. The CDR3 has 16 residues. CDR1 and CDR2 from the germline V gene are LGHNT and FRNRAP.